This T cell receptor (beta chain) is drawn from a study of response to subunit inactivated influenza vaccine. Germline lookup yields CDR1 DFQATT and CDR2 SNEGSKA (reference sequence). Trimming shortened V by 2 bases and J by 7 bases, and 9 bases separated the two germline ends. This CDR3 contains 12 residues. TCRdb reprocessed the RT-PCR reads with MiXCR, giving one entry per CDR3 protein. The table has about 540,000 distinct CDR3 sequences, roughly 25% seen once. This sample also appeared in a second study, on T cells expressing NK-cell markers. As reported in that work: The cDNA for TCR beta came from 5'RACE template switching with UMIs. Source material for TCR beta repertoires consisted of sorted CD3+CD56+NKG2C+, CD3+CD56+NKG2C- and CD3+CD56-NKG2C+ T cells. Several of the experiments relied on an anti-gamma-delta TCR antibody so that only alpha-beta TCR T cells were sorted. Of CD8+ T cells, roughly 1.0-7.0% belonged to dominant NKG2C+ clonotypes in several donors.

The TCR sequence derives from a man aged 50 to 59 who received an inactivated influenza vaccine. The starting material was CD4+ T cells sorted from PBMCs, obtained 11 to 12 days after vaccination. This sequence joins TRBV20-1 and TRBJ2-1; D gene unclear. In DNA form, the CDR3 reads TGCAGTGCTAGAAAAGGGTCAAATGAGCAGTTCTTC. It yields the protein CSARKGSNEQFF.